The present entry profiles one T cell receptor beta chain with its context. Its antigen remains unidentified. Germline CDR1 is MNHEY and CDR2 is SMNVEV (reference sequence). This CDR3 has 19 amino acids. V lost 5 bases and J 5 bases, leaving 28 bases between the germline ends. The data were produced by immunoSEQ multiplex PCR, yet TCRdb's version contains in-frame clones alone and is incomplete. The sample lists some 150,000 clones, over 90% occurring once. The data derive from a study of T cell responses to AZD1222 COVID-19 vaccine. About the research overall: It was second doses at about 4 or about 12 weeks that were pooled.

Study-wide results and caveats: Baseline seropositives among AZD1222 recipients totaled only six.

The rearrangement links TRBV27 to TRBJ2-1; the D is unclear. Sequenced material: peripheral blood, taken on day 0 of AZD1222 vaccination. The receptor's source is an adult in good health. The DNA for the CDR3 is TGTGCCAGCAGTCAACAACAATGGGTAGCAGATCGGAATGACAATGAGCAGTTCTTC. It is translated as CASSQQQWVADRNDNEQFF.